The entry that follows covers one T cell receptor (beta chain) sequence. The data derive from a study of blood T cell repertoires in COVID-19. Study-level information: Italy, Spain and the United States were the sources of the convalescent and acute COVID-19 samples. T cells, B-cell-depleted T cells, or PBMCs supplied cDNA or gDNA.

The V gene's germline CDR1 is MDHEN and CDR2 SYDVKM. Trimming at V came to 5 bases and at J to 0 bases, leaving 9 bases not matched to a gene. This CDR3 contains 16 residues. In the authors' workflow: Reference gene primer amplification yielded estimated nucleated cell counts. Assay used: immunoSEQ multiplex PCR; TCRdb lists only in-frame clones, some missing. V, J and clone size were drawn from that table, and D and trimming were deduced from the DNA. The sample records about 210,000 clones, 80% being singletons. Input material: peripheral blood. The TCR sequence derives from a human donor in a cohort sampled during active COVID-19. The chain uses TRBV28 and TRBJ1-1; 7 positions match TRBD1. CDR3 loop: CASSVPDRLMNTEAFF. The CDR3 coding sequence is TGTGCCAGCAGTGTACCGGACAGGTTGATGAACACTGAAGCTTTCTTT.